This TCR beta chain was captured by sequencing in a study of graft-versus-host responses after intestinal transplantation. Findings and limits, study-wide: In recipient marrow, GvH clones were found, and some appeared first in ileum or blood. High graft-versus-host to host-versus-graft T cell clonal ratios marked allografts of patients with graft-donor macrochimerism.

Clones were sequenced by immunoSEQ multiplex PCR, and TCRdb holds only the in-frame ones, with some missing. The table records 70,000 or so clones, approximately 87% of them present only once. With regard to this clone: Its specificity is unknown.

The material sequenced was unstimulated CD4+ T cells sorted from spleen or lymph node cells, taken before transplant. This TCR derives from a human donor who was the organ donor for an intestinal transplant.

CDR3 DNA sequence: TGTGCCTGCATGCGGGACGGTAATGAAAAACTGTTTTTT. Its translation is CACMRDGNEKLFF. The chain recombines TRBV6-1 with TRBJ1-4; perhaps TRBD1 as D (5 bases). V was shortened by 11 bases and J by 4 bases, with 14 bases between the two germline ends. Germline CDR1 MNHNS, CDR2 SASEGT. The CDR3 extends over 13 amino acids.